One sample yielded the 16 T cell receptor beta chains listed below, sequenced in a study of shared clonotypes between healthy human individuals. Using immunoSEQ multiplex PCR, the repertoire was profiled, and TCRdb retains in-frame clones only, with some absent. The table shows about 2 million clones, with 85% to 95% occurring only once. Naive CD8 isolation took CD45RO-negative cells positively selected for CCR7 and excluded terminally differentiated effector memory CD45RA+ cells. Sequencing input: naive CD8+ T cells sorted from blood. These receptors were taken from a man younger than 35 in good health.

The count of this clone is one. This chain connects TRBV30 to TRBJ1-5, with 8 positions matching TRBD1. Trimming at V came to 2 bases and at J to 5 bases, leaving 8 bases not matched to a gene. The CDR3 sequence is 15 residues long. The V gene's germline CDR1 is GTSNPN and CDR2 SVGIG (reference sequence). For the CDR3, the DNA is TGTGCCTGGAGTCCCCCAAGACAGGGGCATCAGCCCCAGCATTTT. Its translation is CAWSPPRQGHQPQHF. The full variable domain, rest sourced from reference TRBV30 and TRBJ1-5, is SQTIHQWPATLVQPVGSPLSLECTVEGTSNPNLYWYRQAAGRGLQLLFYSVGIGQISSEVPQNLSASRPQDRQFILSSKKLLLSDSGFYLCAWSPPRQGHQPQHFGDGTRLSIL.

J is TRBJ2-7 and V is TRBV4-1, with TRBD2 as a possible D gene (6 bases). The CDR3 has 16 residues. Germline V lookup: CDR1 MGHRA, CDR2 YSYEKL. V was shortened by 1 base and J by 2 bases, with 15 bases between the two germline ends. The CDR3 DNA reads as TGCGCCAGCAGCCAAGGTAGGGGAGGTCAAACCTACGAGCAGTACTTC. This codes for CASSQGRGGQTYEQYF.

CDR3 DNA: TGTGCCAGCAGCGTTAGCCGGACTAGCGGGAGAGGCCACGAGCAGTACTTC. It encodes CASSVSRTSGRGHEQYF. The V gene is TRBV11-2, the J gene TRBJ2-7; 13 nucleotides line up with TRBD2. Unmatched junction bases numbered 12, after V lost 5 bases and J lost 5 bases. CDR3 size: 17 residues. Per germline, CDR1 SGHAT and CDR2 FQNNGV.

A single count supports this clone. This chain uses TRBV9 with TRBJ2-3, with TRBD2 identical over 13 bases. The V gene's germline CDR1 is SGDLS and CDR2 YYNGEE. V was pared by 5 bases and J by 2 bases, with 5 bases of the junction left unmatched. CDR3 length: 16 amino acids. The CDR3 DNA sequence: TGTGCCAGCAGACGACTAGCGGGGGGCCTCACAGATACGCAGTATTTT. Its translation is CASRRLAGGLTDTQYF.

V is TRBV5-6 and J is TRBJ2-5; D gene ambiguous. Deletions cut 0 bases from V and 1 base from J, with 7 bases between. CDR3 size: 14 residues. Germline V gene data show CDR1 as SGHDT and CDR2 as YYEEEE. CDR3 nucleotides: TGTGCCAGCAGCTTGGTGGGGTTCCAAGAGACCCAGTACTTC. Amino acids: CASSLVGFQETQYF.

The rearrangement links TRBV28 to TRBJ2-5, with TRBD2 as a possible D gene (6 bases). This CDR3 spans 14 amino acids. Trimming stripped 2 bases from V and 4 bases from J, with 11 bases between. The germline gives CDR1 MDHEN, CDR2 SYDVKM. The CDR3 loop is CASSLLAGRETQYF. CDR3 sequence (DNA): TGTGCCAGCAGTTTACTGGCGGGGCGAGAGACCCAGTACTTC.

This chain links TRBV5-1 with TRBJ2-3; D is possibly TRBD1 (6 bases). Between the trimmed V and J ends, which lost 4 bases and 1 base, there was a span of 16 bases. The CDR3 loop spans 16 amino acids. Germline V gene lookup returns CDR1 SGHRS and CDR2 YFSETQ. CDR3 residues: CASSLSGQSRTDTQYF. In DNA, the CDR3 is TGCGCCAGCAGCCTGTCAGGACAGTCGCGCACAGATACGCAGTATTTT.

This clone appeared once. This sequence joins TRBV6-6 and TRBJ2-5, with 13 bases that match TRBD2. Trimming took 0 bases from V and 9 from J; bases not matched to a gene: 1. CDR1 is MNHNY and CDR2 is SVGAGI in the germline V gene (reference sequence). This CDR3 is built from 14 residues. CDR3 protein: CASSYSTSGGAQYF. As DNA, the CDR3 is TGTGCCAGCAGTTACTCCACTAGCGGGGGGGCCCAGTACTTC.

The chain joins TRBV7-7 to TRBJ2-7; 8 bases are shared with TRBD1. Germline CDR1 SSHAT, CDR2 FNYEAQ (reference sequence). CDR3 length equals 13 residues. In DNA, the CDR3 is TGTGCTGTTGGACAGGGCGGGACCTACGAGCAGTACTTC. Translating gives CAVGQGGTYEQYF. Looking up the rest from reference TRBV7-7 and TRBJ2-7 gives the full variable domain: GAGVSQSPRYKVTKRGQDVTLRCDPISSHATLYWYQQALGQGPEFLTYFNYEAQPDKSGLPSDRFSAERPEGSISTLTIQRTEQRDSAMYRCAVGQGGTYEQYFGPGTRLTVT.

The V gene is TRBV4-1, the J gene TRBJ1-6, with D perhaps TRBD1 (5 bases). The CDR3 is made up of 17 amino acids. Germline-derived CDR1 and CDR2 are MGHRA and YSYEKL. V lost 0 bases and J 0 bases, leaving 9 bases between the germline ends. The CDR3 is CASSQDLTGSYNSPLHF. CDR3 nucleotides: TGCGCCAGCAGCCAAGATTTAACAGGCTCCTATAATTCACCCCTCCACTTT.

V and J are TRBV4-1 and TRBJ1-4; TRBD1 is a possible D gene (5 bases). Trimming took off 4 bases at V and 7 bases at J, with 13 bases between the two ends. The germline V gene has CDR1 MGHRA and CDR2 YSYEKL. The CDR3 runs to 14 residues. The CDR3 spells CASSLGQGSEKLFF. DNA for the CDR3: TGCGCCAGCAGCCTCGGGCAGGGAAGTGAAAAACTGTTTTTT.

This clone was found a few times. The chain has TRBV4-1 and TRBJ2-4; tentative D call: TRBD2 (6 bases). CDR1 and CDR2 from the germline V gene are MGHRA and YSYEKL. V was clipped by 3 bases and J by 1 base, with 16 bases between them. The length of the CDR3 is 17 residues. The chain's CDR3 is CASSQEGPGSAKNIQYF. The CDR3 nucleotides read TGCGCCAGCAGCCAGGAGGGGCCCGGTTCCGCCAAAAACATTCAGTACTTC.

With respect to this clone: Other DNA sequences in this sample translate to the same CDR3. This chain connects TRBV27 to TRBJ2-3; D unresolved. V lost 4 bases and J 1 base, leaving 6 bases between the germline ends. This CDR3 region has 13 residues. Germline CDR1 MNHEY, CDR2 SMNVEV (reference sequence). DNA for the CDR3: TGTGCCAGCAGTTCGCTAGGCACAGATACGCAGTATTTT. Protein: CASSSLGTDTQYF.

The chain has TRBV28 and TRBJ2-7; 8 nucleotides line up with TRBD2. The V gene's germline CDR1 is MDHEN and CDR2 SYDVKM. The CDR3 has 14 amino acids. The trim removed 11 bases at V and 3 bases at J, leaving 12 bases unmatched. The CDR3 spells CAVRETGGSYEQYF. CDR3 DNA sequence: TGTGCCGTCCGGGAAACGGGGGGGAGCTACGAGCAGTACTTC. The entire variable domain, with the rest obtained from reference TRBV28 and TRBJ2-7, is as follows: DVKVTQSSRYLVKRTGEKVFLECVQDMDHENMFWYRQDPGLGLRLIYFSYDVKMKEKGDIPEGYSVSREKKERFSLILESASTNQTSMYLCAVRETGGSYEQYFGPGTRLTVT.

The chain carries TRBV6-1 and TRBJ2-7; D unclear. Per germline, CDR1 MNHNS and CDR2 SASEGT. Trimming cost V 5 bases and J 3 bases, with 14 bases left between them. This CDR3 spans 14 amino acids. The DNA for the CDR3 is TGTGCCAGCAGTCTTTTCCAGACGAACTACGAGCAGTACTTC. Its translation is CASSLFQTNYEQYF.

This clone was seen just once. This chain connects TRBV6-5 to TRBJ2-7; 10 positions match TRBD2. The CDR3 is 15 residues long. The V and J ends lost 3 bases and 6 bases, in that order; junction bases with no gene match: 8. In germline, CDR1 is MNHEY, CDR2 SVGAGI. CDR3: CASSYQTSGIAEQYF. CDR3 DNA sequence: TGTGCCAGCAGTTATCAAACTAGCGGGATTGCCGAGCAGTACTTC.